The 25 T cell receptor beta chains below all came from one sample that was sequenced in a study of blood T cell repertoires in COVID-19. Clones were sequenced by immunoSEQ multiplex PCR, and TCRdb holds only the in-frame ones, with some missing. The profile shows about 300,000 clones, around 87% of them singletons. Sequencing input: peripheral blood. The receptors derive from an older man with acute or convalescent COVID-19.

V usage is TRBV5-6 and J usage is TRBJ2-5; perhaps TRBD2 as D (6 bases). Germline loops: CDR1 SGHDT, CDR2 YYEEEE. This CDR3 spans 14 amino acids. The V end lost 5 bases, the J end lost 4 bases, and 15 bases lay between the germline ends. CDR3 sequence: CASSSGGWAETQYF. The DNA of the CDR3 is TGTGCCAGCAGTTCCGGGGGATGGGCAGAGACCCAGTACTTC.

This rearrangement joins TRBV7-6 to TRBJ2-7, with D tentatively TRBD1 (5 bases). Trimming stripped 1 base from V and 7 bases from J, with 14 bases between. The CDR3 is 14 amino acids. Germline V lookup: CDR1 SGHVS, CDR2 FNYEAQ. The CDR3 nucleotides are TGTGCCAGCAGCTTAGAGGGCTACCAGGGAGAGCAGTACTTC. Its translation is CASSLEGYQGEQYF. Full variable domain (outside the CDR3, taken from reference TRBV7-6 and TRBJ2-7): GAGVSQSPRYKVTKRGQDVALRCDPISGHVSLYWYRQALGQGPEFLTYFNYEAQQDKSGLPNDRFSAERPEGSISTLTIQRTEQRDSAMYRCASSLEGYQGEQYFGPGTRLTVT.

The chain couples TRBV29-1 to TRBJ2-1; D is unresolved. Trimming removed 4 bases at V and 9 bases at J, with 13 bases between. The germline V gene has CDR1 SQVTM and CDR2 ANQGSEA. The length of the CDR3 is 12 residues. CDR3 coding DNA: TGCAGCGTTGGCAGTGGGCCCCGTGAGCAGTTCTTC. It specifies CSVGSGPREQFF.

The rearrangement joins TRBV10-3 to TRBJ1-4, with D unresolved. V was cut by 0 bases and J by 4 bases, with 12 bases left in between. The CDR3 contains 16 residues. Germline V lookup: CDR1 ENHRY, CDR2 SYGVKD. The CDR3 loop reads CAISESTRGDNEKLFF. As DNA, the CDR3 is TGTGCCATCAGTGAGTCGACTCGGGGAGATAATGAAAAACTGTTTTTT.

CDR3 sequence (DNA): TGTGCCACCAGTGACCCGGACAGTACGAACTCCTACAATGAGCAGTTCTTC. This gives the protein CATSDPDSTNSYNEQFF. The chain couples TRBV24-1 to TRBJ2-1; D is possibly TRBD1 (6 bases). The CDR3 is 17 residues long. Germline CDR1 reads KGHDR; CDR2 reads SFDVKD. Trimming stripped 4 bases from V and 0 bases from J, with 15 bases between.

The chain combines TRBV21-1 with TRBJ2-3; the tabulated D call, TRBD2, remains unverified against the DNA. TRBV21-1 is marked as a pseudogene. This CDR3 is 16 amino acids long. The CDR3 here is CASSNHLAGVPDTQYF. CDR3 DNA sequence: TGTGCCAGCAGCAACCATCTAGCGGGAGTCCCAGATACGCAGTATTTT.

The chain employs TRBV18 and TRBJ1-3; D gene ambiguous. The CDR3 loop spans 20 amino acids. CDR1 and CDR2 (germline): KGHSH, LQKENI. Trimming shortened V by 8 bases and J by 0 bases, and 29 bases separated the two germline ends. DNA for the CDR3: TGTGCCAGCACTGATCGGAACCCTACCACACTTTCTAGCTCTGGAAACACCATATATTTT. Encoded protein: CASTDRNPTTLSSSGNTIYF.

Here the CDR3 DNA reads TGCGCCAGCAGTCGAGGCGGGACGGGTCGTGACGAGCAGTACTTC. Translation gives CASSRGGTGRDEQYF. The V gene is TRBV23-1, the J gene TRBJ2-7; maybe TRBD2 (6 bases). TRBV23-1 is filed as an ORF, its function uncertain. The CDR3 loop spans 15 amino acids. Trimming pared 4 bases from V and 5 bases from J, leaving 18 bases between.

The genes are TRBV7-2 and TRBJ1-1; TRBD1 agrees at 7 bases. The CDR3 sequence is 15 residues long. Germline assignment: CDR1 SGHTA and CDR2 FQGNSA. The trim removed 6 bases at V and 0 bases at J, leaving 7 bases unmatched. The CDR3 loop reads CASRRDSYMNTEAFF. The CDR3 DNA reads TGTGCCAGCAGGAGGGACAGTTACATGAACACTGAAGCTTTCTTT. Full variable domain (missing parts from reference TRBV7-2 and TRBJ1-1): GAGVSQSPSNKVTEKGKDVELRCDPISGHTALYWYRQSLGQGLEFLIYFQGNSAPDKSGLPSDRFSAERTGGSVSTLTIQRTQQEDSAVYLCASRRDSYMNTEAFFGQGTRLTVV.

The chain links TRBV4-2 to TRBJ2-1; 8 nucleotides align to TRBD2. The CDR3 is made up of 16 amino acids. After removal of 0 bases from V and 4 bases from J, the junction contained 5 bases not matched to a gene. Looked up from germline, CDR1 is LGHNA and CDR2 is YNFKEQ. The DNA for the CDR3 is TGTGCCAGCAGCCAAGATTTTGGCGGGGGGTACAATGAGCAGTTCTTC. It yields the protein CASSQDFGGGYNEQFF.

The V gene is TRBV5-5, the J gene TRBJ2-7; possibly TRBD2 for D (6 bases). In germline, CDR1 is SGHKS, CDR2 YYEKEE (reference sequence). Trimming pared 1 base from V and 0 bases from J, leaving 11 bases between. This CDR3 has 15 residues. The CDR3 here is CASSLLGGSSYEQYF. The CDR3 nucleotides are TGTGCCAGCAGCTTGTTGGGGGGTAGCTCCTACGAGCAGTACTTC.

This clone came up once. CDR3 loop: CASSIGGTTVEQYF. The DNA for the CDR3 is TGTGCCAGTAGTATCGGCGGCACCACTGTCGAGCAGTACTTC. The chain uses TRBV19 and TRBJ2-7; D not resolved. The CDR3 totals 14 residues. V was pared by 3 bases and J by 6 bases, with 15 bases between. Germline assignment: CDR1 LNHDA and CDR2 SQIVND (reference sequence).

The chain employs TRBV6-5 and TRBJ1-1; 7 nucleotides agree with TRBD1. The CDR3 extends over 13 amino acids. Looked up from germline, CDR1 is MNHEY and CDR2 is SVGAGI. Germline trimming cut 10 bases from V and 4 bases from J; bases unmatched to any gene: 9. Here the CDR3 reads CAIVQGLITEAFF. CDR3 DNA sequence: TGTGCCATCGTACAGGGGCTAATCACTGAAGCTTTCTTT.

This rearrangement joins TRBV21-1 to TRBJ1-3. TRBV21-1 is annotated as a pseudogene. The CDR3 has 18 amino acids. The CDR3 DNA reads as TGTGCCAGCAGCAAAGCGAGGGAAGGGTTATACTCTGGAAACACCATATATTTT. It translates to CASSKAREGLYSGNTIYF.

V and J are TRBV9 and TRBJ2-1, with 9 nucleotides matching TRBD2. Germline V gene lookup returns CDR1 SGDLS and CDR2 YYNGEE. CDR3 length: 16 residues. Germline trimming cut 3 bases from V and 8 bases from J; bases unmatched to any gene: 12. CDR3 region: CASSAGTSWDGDEQFF. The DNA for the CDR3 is TGTGCCAGCAGCGCCGGGACTAGCTGGGATGGCGATGAGCAGTTCTTC.

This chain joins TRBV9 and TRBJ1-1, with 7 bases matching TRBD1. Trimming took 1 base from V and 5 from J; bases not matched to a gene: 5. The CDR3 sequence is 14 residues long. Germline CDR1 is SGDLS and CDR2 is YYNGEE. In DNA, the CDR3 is TGTGCCAGCAGCGTAAGGACAGGCGAGACTGAAGCTTTCTTT. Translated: CASSVRTGETEAFF.

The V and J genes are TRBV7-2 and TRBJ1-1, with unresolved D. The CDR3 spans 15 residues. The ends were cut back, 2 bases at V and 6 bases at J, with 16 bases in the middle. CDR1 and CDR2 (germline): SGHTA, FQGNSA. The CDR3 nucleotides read TGTGCCAGCAGCTTAAATGGGAGAAGTATCGCTGAAGCTTTCTTT. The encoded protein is CASSLNGRSIAEAFF.

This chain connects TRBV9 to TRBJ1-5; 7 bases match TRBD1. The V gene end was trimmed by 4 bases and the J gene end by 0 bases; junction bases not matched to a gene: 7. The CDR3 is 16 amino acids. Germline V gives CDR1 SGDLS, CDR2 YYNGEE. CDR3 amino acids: CASSTRGQYSNQPQHF. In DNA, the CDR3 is TGTGCCAGCAGCACCCGGGGACAGTATAGCAATCAGCCCCAGCATTTT. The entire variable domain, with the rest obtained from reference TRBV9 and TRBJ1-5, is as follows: DSGVTQTPKHLITATGQRVTLRCSPRSGDLSVYWYQQSLDQGLQFLIQYYNGEERAKGNILERFSAQQFPDLHSELNLSSLELGDSALYFCASSTRGQYSNQPQHFGDGTRLSIL.

The DNA of the CDR3 is TGTGCCAGCGCCCGGGCGGGGGATGACACTGAAGCTTTCTTT. Translating gives CASARAGDDTEAFF. The V call is TRBV28, the J call TRBJ1-1, with D perhaps TRBD1 (5 bases). Between the trimmed V and J ends, which lost 8 bases and 3 bases, there was a span of 16 bases. The CDR3 has 14 residues. In germline, CDR1 is MDHEN, CDR2 SYDVKM.

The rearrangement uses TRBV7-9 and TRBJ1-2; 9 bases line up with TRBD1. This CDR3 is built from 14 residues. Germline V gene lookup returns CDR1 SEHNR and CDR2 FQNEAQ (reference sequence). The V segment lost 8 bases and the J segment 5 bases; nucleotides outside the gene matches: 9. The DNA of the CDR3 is TGTGCCAGCGCAATACAGGGGGCGAGTTATGGCTACACCTTC. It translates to CASAIQGASYGYTF.

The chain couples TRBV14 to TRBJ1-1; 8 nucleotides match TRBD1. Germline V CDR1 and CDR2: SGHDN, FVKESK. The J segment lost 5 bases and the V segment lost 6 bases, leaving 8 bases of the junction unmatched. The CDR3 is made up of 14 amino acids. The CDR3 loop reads CASRLGQGSTEAFF. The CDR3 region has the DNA TGTGCCAGCAGGCTCGGACAGGGTAGTACTGAAGCTTTCTTT.

The CDR3 loop reads CASSLSFGTGEQPQHF. The CDR3, as DNA: TGTGCCAGCAGTTTAAGCTTCGGGACAGGGGAACAGCCCCAGCATTTT. The rearrangement joins TRBV28 to TRBJ1-5; TRBD1 aligns across 10 bases. Germline CDR1 reads MDHEN; CDR2 reads SYDVKM. This CDR3 has 16 residues. V lost 2 bases and J lost 7; bases outside the gene matches: 8.

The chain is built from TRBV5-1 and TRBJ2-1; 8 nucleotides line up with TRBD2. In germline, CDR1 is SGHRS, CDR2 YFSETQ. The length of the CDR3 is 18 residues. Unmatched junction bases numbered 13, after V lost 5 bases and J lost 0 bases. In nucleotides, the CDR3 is TGCGCCAGCAGGAGGGCCCTGGGCGGGGGGATCTCCTACAATGAGCAGTTCTTC. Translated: CASRRALGGGISYNEQFF.

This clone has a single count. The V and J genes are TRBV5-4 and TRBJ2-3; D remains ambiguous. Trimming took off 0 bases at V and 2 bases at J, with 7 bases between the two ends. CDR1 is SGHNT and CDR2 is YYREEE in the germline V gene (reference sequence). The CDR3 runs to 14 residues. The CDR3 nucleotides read TGTGCCAGCAGCTTGGAACAAAACACAGATACGCAGTATTTT. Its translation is CASSLEQNTDTQYF.

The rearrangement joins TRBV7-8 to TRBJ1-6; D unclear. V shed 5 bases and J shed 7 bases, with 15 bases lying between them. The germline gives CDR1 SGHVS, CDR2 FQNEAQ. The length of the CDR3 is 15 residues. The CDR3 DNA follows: TGTGCCAGCAGCCCGCGGGCGGGAGACAATTCACCCCTCCACTTT. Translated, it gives CASSPRAGDNSPLHF. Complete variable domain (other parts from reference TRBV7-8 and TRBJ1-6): GAGVSQSPRYKVAKRGQDVALRCDPISGHVSLFWYQQALGQGPEFLTYFQNEAQLDKSGLPSDRFFAERPEGSVSTLKIQRTQQEDSAVYLCASSPRAGDNSPLHFGNGTRLTVT.